These 11 T cell receptor beta chains share one sample of origin, sequenced in a study of OX40 agonist ivuxolimab in advanced cancers. Profiled with immunoSEQ multiplex PCR; TCRdb holds only in-frame clones, not every one. Here the sample spans over 70,000 clones, 65% to 90% being singletons. The sequencing used CD4+ or CD8+ T cells sorted from blood, collected in a trial of the OX40 agonist ivuxolimab. These receptors came from an adult with an advanced solid tumor such as melanoma, head and neck, liver or kidney cancer.

A remark on this clone: Its ends do not fully match the called genes, so a read error is possible. The CDR3 reads CASTPQEQLSF. The CDR3 DNA sequence: TGTGCCAGCACCCCTCAGGAACAGCTCTCCTTC. This rearrangement joins TRBV7-2 to TRBJ1-2; no clear D gene. Germline CDR1 is SGHTA and CDR2 is FQGNSA. This CDR3 is built from 11 residues.

The chain is built from TRBV6-5 and TRBJ2-3; D is perhaps TRBD2 (5 bases). Germline-derived CDR1 and CDR2 are MNHEY and SVGAGI. The V and J ends lost 6 bases and 9 bases respectively, with 10 bases between them. The CDR3 length is 11 residues. As DNA, the CDR3 is TGTGCCAGCAGCTCGACTAAGACGCAGTATTTT. Amino acids: CASSSTKTQYF.

The chain combines TRBV7-9 with TRBJ1-1; D ambiguous. The V and J ends lost 3 bases and 7 bases respectively, with 9 bases between them. Per germline, CDR1 SEHNR and CDR2 FQNEAQ (reference sequence). CDR3 size: 12 residues. The CDR3 reads CASSFGRVEAFF. The DNA of the CDR3 is TGTGCCAGCAGCTTCGGACGGGTTGAAGCTTTCTTT.

V and J are TRBV19 and TRBJ1-1; no firm D call. Trimming left V 3 bases short and J 3 bases short, with 14 bases between. The germline gives CDR1 LNHDA, CDR2 SQIVND (reference sequence). The CDR3 contains 15 residues. The DNA for the CDR3 is TGTGCCAGTAGTATTCGTGTAGAAGGGTACACTGAAGCTTTCTTT. It translates to CASSIRVEGYTEAFF.

The chain links TRBV28 to TRBJ2-1; TRBD2 agrees at 9 bases. Germline-derived CDR1 and CDR2 are MDHEN and SYDVKM. This CDR3 has 17 residues. J was trimmed by 6 bases and V by 5 bases; bases with no gene match: 14. The CDR3 loop is CASSPPQWRGGTNEQFF. For the CDR3, the DNA is TGTGCCAGCAGTCCACCCCAGTGGCGGGGGGGCACCAATGAGCAGTTCTTC.

The V call is TRBV7-8, the J call TRBJ2-6; D not resolved. V was pared by 5 bases and J by 0 bases, with 11 bases between. CDR1 and CDR2 from the germline V gene are SGHVS and FQNEAQ. CDR3 length: 16 residues. The CDR3 coding sequence is TGTGCCAGCAGCCCCACGCGGAGCTCTGGGGCCAACGTCCTGACTTTC. It is translated as CASSPTRSSGANVLTF.

On this clone itself: Without the conserved terminal phenylalanine or tryptophan, this CDR3 likely stems from a read error. It is unclear where the CDR3 begins or ends on the DNA, so no DNA is shown, and the CDR3 is as TCRdb lists it. The chain links TRBV10-1 to TRBJ1-1. Germline loops: CDR1 WNHNN, CDR2 SYGVQD (reference sequence). The CDR3 is made up of 8 amino acids, end residues included. CDR3 sequence reads: CASRRGDG.

The rearrangement uses TRBV28 and TRBJ2-7; no clear D gene. In germline, CDR1 is MDHEN, CDR2 SYDVKM. The CDR3 loop spans 16 amino acids. The V gene lost 3 bases and the J gene lost 0 bases, with 15 bases spanning the gap. The chain's CDR3 is CASSFAFGDSSYEQYF. CDR3 DNA sequence: TGTGCCAGCAGTTTCGCATTTGGAGACTCCTCCTACGAGCAGTACTTC.

This chain joins TRBV7-7 and TRBJ2-5; 8 nucleotides line up with TRBD1. This CDR3 is 13 amino acids long. V shed 5 bases, J shed 7 bases, and the junction held 6 bases outside the gene matches. CDR1 is SSHAT, CDR2 FNYEAQ, per germline (reference sequence). For the CDR3, the DNA is TGTGCCAGCAGCCATCTGGACAGGGCGACCCAGTACTTC. Encoded protein: CASSHLDRATQYF.

The chain recombines TRBV4-1 with TRBJ2-1, with D hard to call. Germline CDR1 MGHRA, CDR2 YSYEKL. The ends were cut back, 3 bases at V and 3 bases at J, with 15 bases in the middle. This CDR3 has 16 residues. In nucleotides, the CDR3 is TGCGCCAGCAGCCAGATCGACCTTTTCCTCTACAATGAGCAGTTCTTC. This sequence encodes CASSQIDLFLYNEQFF.

This clone was seen just once. This CDR3 is CAWSVGQESHF. The CDR3 DNA is TGTGCCTGGAGTGTAGGACAGGAGTCCCATTTT. The chain couples TRBV30 to TRBJ1-5, with 7 nucleotides matching TRBD1. Per germline, CDR1 GTSNPN and CDR2 SVGIG (reference sequence). The ends lost 0 bases at V and 16 bases at J; junction bases unmatched: 6. This CDR3 comprises 11 residues.